Below are 7 T cell receptor beta chains sequenced from a single sample in a study of glioma-infiltrating T cells. TCR alpha and beta CDR3 regions were amplified from RNA using iRepertoire nested multiplex PCR. MiXCR, applied by TCRdb to the multiplex PCR reads, yields one record per CDR3 protein. The top ten hold around 11% of the sample, which has about 380,000 distinct CDR3 sequences, roughly 41% seen once. The sample comprised glioma tissue, nonneoplastic brain tissue, or PBMCs (not recorded which). The receptors stem from a human donor with low-grade glioma or glioblastoma, undergoing nonglioma brain surgery, or in good health (not recorded which).

The sample holds a few counts of this clonotype. The chain links TRBV7-2 to TRBJ2-3; 11 bases fit TRBD2. Germline assignment: CDR1 SGHTA and CDR2 FQGNSA. The CDR3 totals 17 residues. V shed 1 base and J 3 bases; nucleotides not matched to a gene: 6. In nucleotides, the CDR3 is TGTGCCAGCAGCTTAGGGGGTAGCGGGAGGGTGACAGATACGCAGTATTTT. Encoded protein: CASSLGGSGRVTDTQYF.

In this sample, this clonotype turned up a few times. This rearrangement joins TRBV11-3 to TRBJ2-1; D call uncertain. This CDR3 contains 13 residues. In germline, CDR1 is SGHNT, CDR2 YENEEA. V was trimmed by 1 base and J by 10 bases, leaving 11 bases between them. This CDR3 reads CASSLAPAREQFF. CDR3 DNA: TGTGCCAGCAGCTTAGCACCCGCGAGGGAGCAGTTCTTC.

The J gene is TRBJ2-7, the V gene TRBV20-1; 7 bases fit TRBD2. Germline-derived CDR1 and CDR2 are DFQATT and SNEGSKA (reference sequence). The junction had 3 bases not matched to a gene; V was cut back by 2 bases and J by 5 bases. CDR3 size: 12 residues. CDR3 residues: CSARPGLDEQYF. The CDR3 DNA reads as TGCAGTGCTAGACCCGGACTAGACGAGCAGTACTTC.

This CDR3 reads CSVGGWETQYF. Here the CDR3 DNA reads TGCAGCGTCGGGGGGTGGGAGACCCAGTACTTC. The chain uses TRBV29-1 and TRBJ2-7; 7 bases are shared with TRBD2. Gene TRBJ2-5 matches the end of the DNA better, so the J call may be wrong. The V gene's germline CDR1 is SQVTM and CDR2 ANQGSEA. There are 11 residues in the CDR3.

V gene TRBV4-1 combines with J gene TRBJ2-3, with D perhaps matching TRBD2 (6 bases). The germline V and J ends were trimmed by 0 bases and 5 bases, with 15 bases remaining between them. Germline CDR1 reads MGHRA; CDR2 reads YSYEKL. This CDR3 is 16 amino acids long. The chain's CDR3 is CASSQDSRGVVDTQYF. In DNA, the CDR3 is TGCGCCAGCAGCCAAGATTCCCGCGGGGTCGTAGATACGCAGTATTTT.

This chain links TRBV3-1 with TRBJ2-5, with D unclear. The CDR3 runs 15 residues. V lost 1 base to trimming and J lost 2 bases, with 11 bases between them. The germline gives CDR1 LGHDT, CDR2 YNNKEL (reference sequence). CDR3 sequence (DNA): TGTGCCAGCAGCCAAGGGTACAGATTACAAGAGACCCAGTACTTC. Translated, it gives CASSQGYRLQETQYF.

In regard to this clonotype: A read error may explain this, as a much larger clone is one base away. This rearrangement joins TRBV6-2 or TRBV6-3 to TRBJ2-7; 7 nucleotides match TRBD1. The germline V gene encodes CDR1 MNHEY and CDR2 SVGEGT. This CDR3 is 14 amino acids long. The V and J ends lost 5 bases and 5 bases, in that order; junction bases with no gene match: 9. The CDR3: CASSRDSHPHEQYF. The CDR3 DNA is TGTGCCAGCAGTCGGGACAGCCATCCCCACGAGCAGTACTTC.